This entry describes one TCR beta chain. What it binds is unknown. Profiled with immunoSEQ multiplex PCR; TCRdb holds only in-frame clones, not every one. The table records tens of thousands of clones, about 88% of them present only once. This sample is part of a study of radiotherapy plus CTLA-4 blockade in lung cancer. As for the study in general: Among all patients, around 19% showed objective responses, while 30% to 35% had disease control. Study conclusions and caveats: After treatment with radiotherapy plus ipilimumab, TCR clones that came from the tumor expanded in blood.

The CDR3 length is 13 residues. Per the germline V gene, CDR1 is SGHAT and CDR2 is FQNNGV. Trimming removed 4 bases at V and 1 base at J, with 6 bases between. Patients in the study, people with chemo-refractory metastatic non-small-cell lung cancer, received focal radiation plus ipilimumab CTLA-4 blockade. This specimen consisted of peripheral blood, obtained from a patient treated with radiotherapy plus ipilimumab. This sequence was found in a human donor with non-small cell lung cancer that progressed on radiotherapy plus ipilimumab. This rearrangement joins TRBV11-2 to TRBJ2-3; D call uncertain. This chain's CDR3 is CASSYSGTDTQYF. The DNA of the CDR3 is TGTGCCAGCAGCTATAGTGGCACAGATACGCAGTATTTT.